This T cell receptor (beta chain) stems from a study of early T cells in non-severe SARS-CoV-2 infection (dated by TCRdb to about 2021). Regarding the research as a whole: Because TCR sequencing relied on bulk RNA taken from unsorted whole blood, pairing of alpha and beta chains was not possible.

Libraries were made using 5' RACE. Sequencing relied on a NextSeq 500. To correct for sequencing error and PCR bias, the TCR library protocol tagged individual cDNA molecules with unique molecular identifiers. Both TCR alpha and beta chains were sequenced, and tight co-correlation was observed between alpha and beta sequence abundances in each sample. The authors processed their data as follows. Decombinator V4 was used to annotate the V gene, J gene and CDR3 of the TCR sequences. TCRs were defined as expanded if a significant change between any two time points was detected under a Poisson model with p below 0.0001. TCR abundances were normalised to the total number of TCRs sequenced per sample and were expressed as counts per million. TRAV1-2 paired with TRAJ12, TRAJ20 or TRAJ33 defined MAIT TCRs, while TRAV10 paired with TRAJ18 defined iNKT TCRs. VDJdb, accessed on 1 November 2021, was searched for TCRs annotated for CMV, EBV and SARS-CoV-2, and TCRs annotated for more than one antigen were excluded. Using fastp trimming at Q25 and MiXCR clonotype assembly, TCRdb reanalyzed the public sequencing data and kept in-frame beta chains. One record per CDR3 amino acid sequence lists the most common genes and DNA. The V and J calls and clone size are TCRdb's, not the authors'. Across this sample there are about 87,000 distinct CDR3 sequences, with around 15% seen only once. 6.1% of the sample lies in the top ten.

Trimming takes 1 base from V and 2 bases from J, and the germline ends sit 14 bases apart. Via the germline V gene, CDR1 is SGHAT and CDR2 FQNNGV. From its cysteine to its phenylalanine, the CDR3 spans 16 amino acids. This entry keeps only the CDR3 DNA: 48 bases, framed from base 1. A case-control design nested within a healthcare worker cohort in London, UK, was used, with weekly nasopharyngeal swab PCR tests and blood sampling performed. Between 23 and 31 March 2020, the week of the UK lockdown, healthcare workers were enrolled and then followed up weekly for as long as 16 weeks. Broader findings and caveats from the paper: Matching against VDJdb was skewed toward anti-spike CD8 responses, likely underestimated virus-specific expansions, and missed private and CD4 specificities.

A remark on this clonotype: There is no known antigen for this receptor. Base-call qualities are not available, and no considerably larger clone is one nucleotide away.

The V and J segments used are TRBV11-2 and TRBJ1-2; the D gene identity is not certain. The receptor was isolated from an adult who was a healthcare worker with PCR-confirmed SARS-CoV-2 infection or an uninfected control (not recorded which). The material sequenced was whole blood. The DNA reads TGTGCCAGCAGCTTAGGGGCCACCCGGAGGAACTATGGCTACACCTTC. This sequence encodes CASSLGATRRNYGYTF.